The 16 T cell receptor beta chains in this list originate from one sample, sequenced in a study of cytomegalovirus exposure and HLA in healthy donors. Amplification used 60 Vbeta primers and 13 Jbeta primers. Measured with immunoSEQ multiplex PCR; TCRdb has only the in-frame clones, and not every one. Among approximately 150,000 clones, about three quarters were seen once, and the ten largest hold more than 10%. Material: PBMCs. The receptors were sampled from a middle-aged man in good health and CMV-seropositive.

This clone came up once. The rearrangement links TRBV7-6 to TRBJ2-2, with 9 bases matching TRBD2. With V trimmed by 5 bases and J by 2 bases, 9 bases remained unmatched. The germline V gene has CDR1 SGHVS and CDR2 FNYEAQ. The length of the CDR3 is 17 residues. The CDR3 loop reads CASSPGVAGANTGELFF. The CDR3 coding sequence is TGTGCCAGCAGCCCAGGGGTAGCGGGAGCTAACACCGGGGAGCTGTTTTTT.

V is TRBV9 and J is TRBJ2-2; a possible D gene is TRBD2 (6 bases). The CDR3 contains 19 residues. Germline V gene sequence: CDR1 SGDLS, CDR2 YYNGEE. V lost 2 bases and J 2 bases, leaving 22 bases between the germline ends. Written as DNA, the CDR3 is TGTGCCAGCAGCGTTTCCCCCACCCAACTAGCCACCAACACCGGGGAGCTGTTTTTT. Residues: CASSVSPTQLATNTGELFF. The full variable domain, in which reference TRBV9 and TRBJ2-2 provide the parts outside the CDR3, is DSGVTQTPKHLITATGQRVTLRCSPRSGDLSVYWYQQSLDQGLQFLIQYYNGEERAKGNILERFSAQQFPDLHSELNLSSLELGDSALYFCASSVSPTQLATNTGELFFGEGSRLTVL.

The V and J genes are TRBV7-8 and TRBJ1-3; D gene unclear. CDR3 length: 16 amino acids. The V end lost 0 bases, the J end lost 0 bases, and 9 bases lay between the germline ends. Germline loops: CDR1 SGHVS, CDR2 FQNEAQ. Here the CDR3 DNA reads TGTGCCAGCAGCTTAGCGCGTACGGTCTCTGGAAACACCATATATTTT. Translation gives CASSLARTVSGNTIYF.

The gene calls are TRBV10-3 and TRBJ1-2; no firm D call. CDR3 size: 14 residues. V was clipped by 10 bases and J by 8 bases, with 23 bases between them. Germline-derived CDR1 and CDR2 are ENHRY and SYGVKD. Here the CDR3 DNA reads TGTGCCACCGTCGGGAGCTGGCTGCGGGAGGGCTACACCTTC. Translating gives CATVGSWLREGYTF.

This chain uses TRBV2 with TRBJ1-2; 10 nucleotides match TRBD1. This CDR3 has 13 amino acids. Trimming at V came to 6 bases and at J to 6 bases, leaving 4 bases not matched to a gene. Per the germline V gene, CDR1 is SNHLY and CDR2 is FYNNEI. The CDR3 region is CASSPDRGHGYTF. CDR3 bases: TGTGCCAGCAGCCCCGACAGGGGGCATGGCTACACCTTC. Filled out from reference TRBV2 and TRBJ1-2, the complete variable domain reads EPEVTQTPSHQVTQMGQEVILRCVPISNHLYFYWYRQILGQKVEFLVSFYNNEISEKSEIFDDQFSVERPDGSNFTLKIRSTKLEDSAMYFCASSPDRGHGYTFGSGTRLTVV.

The V and J genes are TRBV5-1 and TRBJ2-1; possibly TRBD2 for D (5 bases). The CDR3 has 15 residues. V lost 1 base, J lost 7 bases, and 15 bases lay in between. Germline-derived CDR1 and CDR2 are SGHRS and YFSETQ. CDR3 coding DNA: TGCGCCAGCAGCTTGATGTGGGAGCCGGGGAATGAGCAGTTCTTC. The encoded protein is CASSLMWEPGNEQFF. Combining the CDR3 with reference TRBV5-1 and TRBJ2-1 gives the whole variable domain KAGVTQTPRYLIKTRGQQVTLSCSPISGHRSVSWYQQTPGQGLQFLFEYFSETQRNKGNFPGRFSGRQFSNSRSEMNVSTLELGDSALYLCASSLMWEPGNEQFFGPGTRLTVL.

The rearrangement joins TRBV9 to TRBJ2-5; no definite D call. The CDR3 is made up of 15 amino acids. CDR1 is SGDLS, CDR2 YYNGEE, per germline. Trimming removed 0 bases from V and 5 bases from J, with 14 bases in between. This CDR3 is CASSVGDPSGETQYF. DNA of the CDR3: TGTGCCAGCAGCGTAGGTGATCCCTCCGGGGAGACCCAGTACTTC.

This chain links TRBV27 with TRBJ1-3, with D possibly TRBD1 on 6 matching bases. There are 14 residues in the CDR3. CDR1 is MNHEY, CDR2 SMNVEV, per germline (reference sequence). Trimming left V 5 bases short and J 2 bases short, with 10 bases between. The CDR3 loop reads CASSPRQAGNTIYF. DNA of the CDR3: TGTGCCAGCAGTCCCCGACAGGCTGGAAACACCATATATTTT.

The chain is built from TRBV11-2 and TRBJ2-7, with D maybe TRBD2 (6 bases). Germline loops: CDR1 SGHAT, CDR2 FQNNGV. This CDR3 has 15 amino acids. V shed 1 base and J shed 3 bases, with 13 bases lying between them. In DNA form, the CDR3 reads TGTGCCAGCAGCTTAGTGGTGGGAGGTAGCTACGAGCAGTACTTC. Translated, it gives CASSLVVGGSYEQYF.

CDR3 in amino acids: CASGQGGSYEQYF. Written as DNA, the CDR3 is TGTGCCAGCGGACAGGGTGGTTCCTACGAGCAGTACTTC. The chain employs TRBV2 and TRBJ2-7, with 8 bases matching TRBD1. The CDR3 loop spans 13 amino acids. CDR1 and CDR2 from the germline V gene are SNHLY and FYNNEI. V shed 8 bases, J shed 1 base, and the junction held 4 bases outside the gene matches.

The chain has TRBV19 and TRBJ1-3; D unresolved. Trimming removed 5 bases from V and 0 bases from J, with 8 bases in between. The germline V gene encodes CDR1 LNHDA and CDR2 SQIVND (reference sequence). This CDR3 has 14 amino acids. DNA for the CDR3: TGTGCCAGTAGTCATGACTACTCTGGAAACACCATATATTTT. Residues: CASSHDYSGNTIYF.

On this clone itself: Its ends do not fully match the called genes, so a read error is possible. The rearrangement uses TRBV7-9 and TRBJ2-7, with 7 positions matching TRBD2. The CDR3 contains 12 residues. CDR1 SEHNR and CDR2 FQNEAQ come from the germline V gene (reference sequence). The CDR3 DNA reads as TGTTCCAGCAGCTTCAGGGAGGGCGGTGCGTACTTC. It yields the protein CSSSFREGGAYF.

In this sample, this clone turned up once. The rearrangement joins TRBV9 to TRBJ1-5; D is undetermined. The CDR3 runs to 15 residues. Germline V gives CDR1 SGDLS, CDR2 YYNGEE. The V end was cut by 0 bases, the J end by 0 bases, with 7 bases between. CDR3 in DNA: TGTGCCAGCAGCGTAGGAGGGAATAGCAATCAGCCCCAGCATTTT. It codes for CASSVGGNSNQPQHF.

As regards this clone: The junction differs from germline at one of its ends, possibly a read error. CDR3 in amino acids: CASSESGYPAYEQYF. The CDR3 DNA reads as TGTGCCAGCAGCGAATCGGGGTACCCCGCCTACGAGCAGTACTTC. The genes are TRBV25-1 and TRBJ2-7, with D perhaps matching TRBD2 (5 bases). CDR1 MGHDK and CDR2 SYGVNS come from the germline V gene. This CDR3 comprises 15 residues.

The V call is TRBV5-6, the J call TRBJ2-7; 8 nucleotides match TRBD2. Germline V gene sequence: CDR1 SGHDT, CDR2 YYEEEE. V lost 3 bases, J lost 6 bases, and 5 bases stayed unmatched. This CDR3 is 13 amino acids long. The CDR3 bases are TGTGCCAGCAGCTCCCCAGCGGGGGCCGAGCAGTACTTC. Amino acid sequence: CASSSPAGAEQYF.

This sequence joins TRBV19 and TRBJ2-1; 9 bases align to TRBD1. V shed 0 bases and J 14 bases; nucleotides not matched to a gene: 5. Germline V CDR1 and CDR2: LNHDA, SQIVND (reference sequence). The CDR3 is made up of 13 amino acids. The CDR3 region is CASSIEGTGREFF. The CDR3 region has the DNA TGTGCCAGTAGTATAGAGGGGACAGGGAGGGAGTTCTTC.